These T cell receptor beta chains were read from a single sample in a study of blood T cell repertoires in COVID-19. Method: immunoSEQ multiplex PCR; TCRdb's copy keeps in-frame clones and lacks some. Counted here are fewer than 350,000 clones, more than 75% occurring once; the ten biggest clones make up around 8%. The sample taken for sequencing was peripheral blood. Receptor source: a woman aged 45-59 years who had recovered from COVID-19. CDR3s include the opening cysteine and the closing phenylalanine or tryptophan. The D gene is left open where the match is weak.

v_gene | d_gene | CDR3aa
TRBV2 | . | CASTAGPNTEAFF
TRBV9 | TRBD2 | CASSPQHPSSSGRETQYF
TRBV28 | . | CASSFTSQANTEAFF
TRBV2 | . | CASSGREFIGETQYF
TRBV25-1 | . | CASSQGEGTFF
TRBV19 | TRBD1 | CASSPDRDRGSVQYF
TRBV10-1 | TRBD2 | CASSGPDSGSYHEQFF
TRBV7-2 | . | CASSFNRNTEAFF
TRBV9 | TRBD2 | CASSVGGLAQGEQFF
TRBV5-1 | . | CASSLGRTEEKLFF
TRBV6-2/TRBV6-3 | . | CASSATLVAYGYTF
TRBV28 | . | CASSLGGQRNQPQHF
TRBV6-5 | TRBD1 | CASSYTGAFNSPLHF
TRBV5-4 | TRBD2 | CASSSGLAGGSYNEQFF
TRBV6-6 | . | CASSPELGQVTYNEQFF
TRBV9 | TRBD2 | CASTQQAGGYNNEQFF
TRBV5-4 | . | CASSLAGSPETQYF
TRBV6-1 | . | CASSDLQTDTDTQYF
TRBV3-1/TRBV3-2 | . | CASSQDDWYSYNSPLHF
TRBV5-1 | TRBD1 | CASSLFGTGVPGELFF
TRBV3-1/TRBV3-2 | TRBD1 | CASSQGDRGVGYTF
TRBV11-1 | . | CASSFRKPHTDTQYF
TRBV11-2 | TRBD1 | CASSLGRGRLVYEQYF
TRBV5-1 | . | CASSVSDSRGNTIYF
TRBV6-5 | TRBD1 | CASSRQGQGYTF
TRBV11-2 | . | CASSFLKRKLGNEQFF
TRBV14 | . | CASSQDLRGISEQFF
TRBV19 | TRBD1 | CASSIGPDRLSPTDTQYF
TRBV6-2/TRBV6-3 | TRBD2 | CASSDPGTSKGTGELFF
TRBV28 | TRBD2 | CASSLAGGPRETQYF
TRBV6-2/TRBV6-3 | . | CASSYGGTEGYEQYF
TRBV7-9 | . | CASSPSGRERPGAEAFF
TRBV28 | TRBD2 | CASSLAGGPSTGELFF
TRBV30 | . | CAWDGGVIYGYTF
TRBV19 | TRBD1 | CASSTWTGYGQPQHF
TRBV7-8 | . | CASSSGLTQETQYF
TRBV5-1 | TRBD1 | CASSLGQGVQETQYF
TRBV7-2 | . | CASSLVSSYEQYF
TRBV28 | . | CASRETYTGKANYGYTF
TRBV27 | . | CASSSGDYTEAFF
TRBV10-3 | TRBD2 | CAIRGLAGTTDTQYF
TRBV30 | TRBD1 | CAWSENRGWDTEAFF
TRBV5-1 | . | CASSPEAGSPLHF
TRBV5-1 | . | CASSLGRDTDTQYF
TRBV19 | TRBD1 | CASTPRWDRGRVTEAFF
TRBV19 | . | CASSIVPVATNEKLFF
TRBV6-4 | TRBD1 | CASSVDRGADTQYF
TRBV19 | TRBD1 | CASSMRGLGTGELFF
TRBV13 | TRBD2 | CASSQNSGNSYEQYF
TRBV6-2/TRBV6-3 | . | CASSSPLAGRGQSSYNEQFF
TRBV9 | TRBD2 | CASSVGGLAGSTDTQYF
TRBV6-5 | . | CAARWAESTDTQYF
TRBV6-2/TRBV6-3 | TRBD1 | CASSVGVLQGSDQPQHF
TRBV19 | . | CASSTKASTDTQYF
TRBV5-1 | TRBD1 | CASSPRQGGTDTQYF
TRBV20-1 | TRBD2 | CSASSGGRVEQFF